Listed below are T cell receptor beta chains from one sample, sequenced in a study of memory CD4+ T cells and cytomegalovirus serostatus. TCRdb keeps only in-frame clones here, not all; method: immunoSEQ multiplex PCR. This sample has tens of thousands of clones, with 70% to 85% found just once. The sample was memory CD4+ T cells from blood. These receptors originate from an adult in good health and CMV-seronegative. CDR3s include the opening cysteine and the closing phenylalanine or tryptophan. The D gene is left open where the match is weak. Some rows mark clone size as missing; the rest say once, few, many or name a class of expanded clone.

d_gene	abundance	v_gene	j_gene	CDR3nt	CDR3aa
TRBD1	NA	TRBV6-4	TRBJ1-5	TGTGCCAGCAGTGACTCGCCCGGGACAGCCCAGCATTTT	CASSDSPGTAQHF
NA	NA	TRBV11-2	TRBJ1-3	TGTGCCAGCAGCCTCCGGGGCCACGGTGACACCATATATTTT	CASSLRGHGDTIYF
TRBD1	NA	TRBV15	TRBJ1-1	TGTGCCACCAGCAGAGATCCTTGGAGGGGACAGGGGGAAACTGAAGCTTTCTTT	CATSRDPWRGQGETEAFF
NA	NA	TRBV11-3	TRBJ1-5	TGTGCCAGCGTAAGCCAGTCTAGCAATCAGCCCCAGCATTTT	CASVSQSSNQPQHF
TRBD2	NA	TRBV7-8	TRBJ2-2	TGTGCCAGCAGCTTAGATCGACGTAGCGGGGGCACCGGGGAGCTGTTTTTT	CASSLDRRSGGTGELFF
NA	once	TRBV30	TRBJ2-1	TGTGCCTGGAGTGCTATTAACAATGAGCAGTTCTTC	CAWSAINNEQFF
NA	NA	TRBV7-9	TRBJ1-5	TGTGCCAGCAGCCAGGCTTTAAATCAGCCCCAGCATTTT	CASSQALNQPQHF
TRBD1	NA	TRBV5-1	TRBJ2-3	TGCGCCAGCAGCTTTGGAACTCAGGGGGCAATAGATACGCAGTATTTT	CASSFGTQGAIDTQYF
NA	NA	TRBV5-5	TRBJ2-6	TGTGCCAGCAGCTCAGGGAGCTCTGGGGCCAACGTCCTGACTTTC	CASSSGSSGANVLTF
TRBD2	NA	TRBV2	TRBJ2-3	TGTGCCAGCAGTCTAGCGGGGGCCATTAGCACAGATACGCAGTATTTT	CASSLAGAISTDTQYF
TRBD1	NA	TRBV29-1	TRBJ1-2	TGCAGCGTTGAAGAACAGGGGGCAGGCTATGGCTACACCTTC	CSVEEQGAGYGYTF
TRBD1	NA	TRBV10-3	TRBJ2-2	TGTGCCATCAACGACAGGGGGGTTACCGGGGAGCTGTTTTTT	CAINDRGVTGELFF
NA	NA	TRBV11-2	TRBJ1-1	TGTGCCAGCAGCTTAGCCGGGGGTCCCCTTGAAGCTTTCTTT	CASSLAGGPLEAFF
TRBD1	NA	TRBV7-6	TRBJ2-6	TGTGCCAGCAGCCTAGCCGGGACAGCCACCTCTGGGGCCAACGTCCTGACTTTC	CASSLAGTATSGANVLTF
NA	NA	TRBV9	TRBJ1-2	TGTGCCAGCAGCCTCGGACCTCGGGATGGCTACACCTTC	CASSLGPRDGYTF
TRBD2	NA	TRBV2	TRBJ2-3	TGTGCCAGCAGGGATCTGCGGGGGGGTAGCACAGATACGCAGTATTTT	CASRDLRGGSTDTQYF
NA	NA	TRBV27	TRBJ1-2	TGTGCCAGCAGTTCCTACGGACGGTTGTATGTTGGCTACACCTTC	CASSSYGRLYVGYTF
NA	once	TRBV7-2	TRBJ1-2	TGTGCCAGCAGCCTAAGACAGAGCTATGGCTACACCTTC	CASSLRQSYGYTF
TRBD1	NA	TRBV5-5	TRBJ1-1	TGTGCCAGCAGCGCAAGACAGGGGGCGAGCACTGAAGCTTTCTTT	CASSARQGASTEAFF
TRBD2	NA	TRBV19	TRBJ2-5	TGTGCCAGTAGTTTCACTAGCGGGGGGCAAAAAGAGACCCAGTACTTC	CASSFTSGGQKETQYF
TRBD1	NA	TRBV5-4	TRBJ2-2	TGTGCCAGCAGCTTAACAGGGGGCGGTACCGGGGAGCTGTTTTTT	CASSLTGGGTGELFF
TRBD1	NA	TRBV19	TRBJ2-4	TGTGCCAGTAGTTCGCCGACAGGGGGGAAAAACATTCAGTACTTC	CASSSPTGGKNIQYF
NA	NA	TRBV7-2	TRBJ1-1	TGTGCCAGCAGCTTTGGCAACACTGAAGCTTTCTTT	CASSFGNTEAFF
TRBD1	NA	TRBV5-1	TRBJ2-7	TGCGCCAGCAGCCTCGGGACAGCCTCCTCCTACGAGCAGTACTTC	CASSLGTASSYEQYF
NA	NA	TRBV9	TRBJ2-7	TGTGCCAGCAGCGTAGAACCCTTAGGGGCATACGAGCAGTACTTC	CASSVEPLGAYEQYF
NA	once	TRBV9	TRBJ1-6	TGTGCCAGCAGCTATCTAGGAAATTCACCCCTCCACTTT	CASSYLGNSPLHF
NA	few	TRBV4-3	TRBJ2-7	TGCGCCAGCAGCCGGGACCGAAACTACGAGCAGTACTTC	CASSRDRNYEQYF
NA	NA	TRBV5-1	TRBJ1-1	TGCGCCAGCAGCTTCGACGAAAGCTACACTGAAGCTTTCTTT	CASSFDESYTEAFF
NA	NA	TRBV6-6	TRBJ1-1	TGTGCCAGCAGTTCCGCTTTTGAAGCTTTCTTT	CASSSAFEAFF
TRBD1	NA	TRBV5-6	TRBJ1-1	TGTGCCAGCAGCTTGGCTGGACAGGGGAACACTGAAGCTTTCTTT	CASSLAGQGNTEAFF
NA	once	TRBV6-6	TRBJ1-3	TGTGCCAGCAGTTACTCAATCTCTGGAAACACCATATATTTT	CASSYSISGNTIYF